The 24 T cell receptor beta chains in this list originate from one sample, sequenced in a study of regulatory T cells in long-lasting Graves disease. TCR beta libraries were built with iRepertoire HTBI primers and Arm-PCR of CDR3 regions. TCRdb re-called the multiplex PCR reads through MiXCR, storing one row per CDR3 protein. There are 350,000 to 500,000 distinct CDR3 sequences in the sample; approximately 14% occur only once, and approximately 15% lies in the top ten. Time point given: newly diagnosed GD, antithyroid drugs for less than 3 months. Scientists built the TCR library using RNA that was extracted from PBMCs. The data were also submitted as part of a second study, on T cells in Graves' hyperthyroidism and ophthalmopathy.

The material was peripheral blood mononuclear cells (PBMCs), obtained at new diagnosis, from a patient treated with antithyroid drugs. These receptors came from a woman in her fifties or sixties with Graves disease.

This clonotype has just a few counts. V usage is TRBV6-1 and J usage is TRBJ1-2; 10 bases agree with TRBD1. Trimming removed 6 bases from V and 6 bases from J; junction bases left unmatched: 13. The CDR3 is 16 amino acids. Looked up from germline, CDR1 is MNHNS and CDR2 is SASEGT. The CDR3 region has the DNA TGTGCCAGCAGCCGGGACAGGGGCAATTTCGGCAATGGCTACACCTTC. Encoded protein: CASSRDRGNFGNGYTF.

In this sample, this clonotype turned up a few times. V and J are TRBV6-2 or TRBV6-3 and TRBJ2-7; D remains ambiguous. The CDR3 is 11 amino acids. V shed 7 bases and J shed 3 bases, with 7 bases lying between them. Germline CDR1 MNHEY, CDR2 SVGEGT. CDR3 sequence (DNA): TGTGCCAGCATGTTCGGCTACGAGCAGTACTTC. This translates into CASMFGYEQYF.

This clonotype has at least ten counts. The chain has TRBV5-1 and TRBJ2-3; D is undetermined. Trimming removed 2 bases at V and 2 bases at J, with 9 bases between. Germline CDR1 is SGHRS and CDR2 is YFSETQ. The CDR3 runs 14 residues. This chain's CDR3 is CASSFETPTDTQYF. The CDR3, as DNA: TGCGCCAGCAGCTTTGAGACACCCACAGATACGCAGTATTTT.

This clonotype was found a few times. The chain employs TRBV9 and TRBJ2-7; D could derive from TRBD1 or TRBD2 (6 bases each). The CDR3 length is 14 residues. Trimming stripped 0 bases from V and 6 bases from J, with 13 bases between. The germline CDR1 and CDR2 sequences are SGDLS and YYNGEE. The CDR3 here is CASSVAGGQGEQYF. In nucleotides, the CDR3 is TGTGCCAGCAGCGTAGCTGGGGGGCAGGGCGAGCAGTACTTC. Variable domain in full (rest from reference TRBV9 and TRBJ2-7): DSGVTQTPKHLITATGQRVTLRCSPRSGDLSVYWYQQSLDQGLQFLIQYYNGEERAKGNILERFSAQQFPDLHSELNLSSLELGDSALYFCASSVAGGQGEQYFGPGTRLTVT.

The DNA of the CDR3 is TGTGCCAGCAGCTTATCGGGGGATCATCAGCCCCAGCATTTT. It codes for CASSLSGDHQPQHF. This chain connects TRBV7-6 to TRBJ1-5; a weak D match, TRBD1 (5 bases). The CDR3 runs to 14 residues. V was clipped by 2 bases and J by 5 bases, with 10 bases between them. The germline gives CDR1 SGHVS, CDR2 FNYEAQ. Full variable domain (remainder filled in from reference TRBV7-6 and TRBJ1-5): GAGVSQSPRYKVTKRGQDVALRCDPISGHVSLYWYRQALGQGPEFLTYFNYEAQQDKSGLPNDRFSAERPEGSISTLTIQRTEQRDSAMYRCASSLSGDHQPQHFGDGTRLSIL.

In this sample, this clonotype turned up many times. The rearrangement joins TRBV12-3 or TRBV12-4 to TRBJ1-5; D remains ambiguous. V shed 1 base and J shed 4 bases, with 11 bases lying between them. The CDR3 sequence is 15 residues long. CDR3 bases: TGTGCCAGCAGTTTAGACGGTATAGTAAATCAGCCCCAGCATTTT. It is translated as CASSLDGIVNQPQHF.

This chain uses TRBV27 with TRBJ1-1; D is unclear. V was shortened by 5 bases and J by 0 bases, with 13 bases between the two germline ends. The CDR3 is made up of 15 amino acids. Germline V gene data show CDR1 as MNHEY and CDR2 as SMNVEV (reference sequence). The CDR3 DNA reads TGTGCCAGCAGTGCCACCGAGGCGCTGAACACTGAAGCTTTCTTT. Encoded protein: CASSATEALNTEAFF.

This clonotype was picked up a small number of times. The V call is TRBV6-1, the J call TRBJ1-2; D might be TRBD1 (5 bases). The CDR3 consists of 13 residues. CDR1 MNHNS and CDR2 SASEGT come from the germline V gene. Between the trimmed V and J ends, which lost 8 bases and 6 bases, there was a span of 16 bases. The CDR3 bases are TGTGCCAGCGGCCTCCGGGACGGAGATGGCTACACCTTC. This sequence encodes CASGLRDGDGYTF.

Ten or more counts support this clonotype. V usage is TRBV20-1 and J usage is TRBJ1-4; D remains ambiguous. Germline values: CDR1 DFQATT, CDR2 SNEGSKA (reference sequence). V lost 2 bases and J 3 bases, leaving 10 bases between the germline ends. The CDR3 consists of 14 residues. The CDR3 spells CSARRRVSNEKLFF. CDR3 nucleotide sequence: TGCAGTGCTAGAAGGAGGGTCTCTAATGAAAAACTGTTTTTT.

This clonotype was recorded at least ten times. Mismatch with germline at one junction end may stem from a read error. The gene calls are TRBV7-9 and TRBJ2-7; D gene ambiguous. CDR1 is SEHNR, CDR2 FQNEAQ, per germline (reference sequence). The CDR3 sequence is 14 residues long. This CDR3 is CASSLGPEVGEQYF. CDR3 bases: TGCGCCAGCAGCTTGGGCCCTGAGGTTGGCGAGCAGTACTTC.

This clonotype was observed many times. J is TRBJ2-7 and V is TRBV2, with D uncertain. In germline, CDR1 is SNHLY, CDR2 FYNNEI. The V and J ends lost 4 bases and 2 bases respectively, with 3 bases between them. CDR3 length equals 11 residues. In DNA form, the CDR3 reads TGTGCCAGCAGTGTAGCCTACGAGCAGTACTTC. This codes for CASSVAYEQYF.

The V call is TRBV4-1, the J call TRBJ2-5, with D uncertain. The CDR3 loop spans 15 amino acids. V was trimmed by 0 bases and J by 2 bases, leaving 10 bases between them. Per the germline V gene, CDR1 is MGHRA and CDR2 is YSYEKL. In DNA, the CDR3 is TGCGCCAGCAGCCAAGATAGGGCTGAACAAGAGACCCAGTACTTC. Amino acid sequence: CASSQDRAEQETQYF.

This clonotype was found many times. The chain combines TRBV11-2 with TRBJ2-5, with TRBD2 matching 7 bases. The CDR3 length is 16 residues. The V segment lost 5 bases and the J segment 2 bases; nucleotides outside the gene matches: 11. Germline CDR1 SGHAT, CDR2 FQNNGV. The DNA of the CDR3 is TGTGCCAGCAGCCCGCTCCGGCTAGCGGTTCAAGAGACCCAGTACTTC. Its translation: CASSPLRLAVQETQYF.

The chain employs TRBV24-1 and TRBJ2-7; 8 nucleotides align to TRBD1. J was trimmed by 1 base and V by 4 bases; bases with no gene match: 8. CDR3 length: 16 amino acids. CDR1 and CDR2 from the germline V gene are KGHDR and SFDVKD. The CDR3 DNA reads TGTGCCACCAGTGACGGACAGGGAGTTGGATCCTACGAGCAGTACTTC. Translated, it gives CATSDGQGVGSYEQYF.

Details on this clonotype: A read error may be the cause here, since a much bigger clone is one base away. This chain connects TRBV19 to TRBJ1-1; D gene uncertain. CDR3 length: 14 residues. The ends were cut back, 7 bases at V and 3 bases at J, with 15 bases in the middle. CDR1 LNHDA and CDR2 SQIVND come from the germline V gene (reference sequence). The CDR3 loop is CASTDWEGHTEAFF. Here the CDR3 DNA reads TGTGCCAGTACCGACTGGGAGGGTCACACTGAAGCTTTCTTT.

This clonotype showed up many times. The CDR3 DNA reads TGCGCCAGCAGCCCCTTCGGGGGTGAGAACACTGAAGCTTTCTTT. Its translation: CASSPFGGENTEAFF. V is TRBV5-1 and J is TRBJ1-1; D might be TRBD1 (5 bases). Germline V gives CDR1 SGHRS, CDR2 YFSETQ. V lost 4 bases and J lost 1, with 14 bases in between. This CDR3 is built from 15 residues.

This clonotype was observed a few times. The J gene is TRBJ2-7, the V gene TRBV20-1, with D possibly matching TRBD2 (5 bases). The CDR3 contains 12 residues. The germline CDR1 and CDR2 sequences are DFQATT and SNEGSKA (reference sequence). Trimming stripped 1 base from V and 2 bases from J, with 6 bases between. CDR3 residues: CSARAEAYEQYF. CDR3 bases: TGCAGTGCTAGAGCGGAGGCCTACGAGCAGTACTTC.

The V call is TRBV5-1, the J call TRBJ2-7; TRBD2 matches 9 bases. The length of the CDR3 is 14 residues. CDR1 is SGHRS and CDR2 is YFSETQ in the germline V gene. The V gene end was trimmed by 4 bases and the J gene end by 5 bases; junction bases not matched to a gene: 7. The CDR3 DNA reads TGCGCCAGCAGCCCCAGCGGGAGGTGGGACGAGCAGTACTTC. Its translation is CASSPSGRWDEQYF.

This chain connects TRBV5-1 to TRBJ1-2; 7 bases agree with TRBD1. The V segment lost 3 bases and the J segment 8 bases; nucleotides outside the gene matches: 7. The CDR3 spans 13 residues. Germline-derived CDR1 and CDR2 are SGHRS and YFSETQ. The CDR3 DNA follows: TGCGCCAGCAGCTCTTTTGGGGACAGCGGCTACACCTTC. Protein: CASSSFGDSGYTF. The full variable domain, rest sourced from reference TRBV5-1 and TRBJ1-2, is KAGVTQTPRYLIKTRGQQVTLSCSPISGHRSVSWYQQTPGQGLQFLFEYFSETQRNKGNFPGRFSGRQFSNSRSEMNVSTLELGDSALYLCASSSFGDSGYTFGSGTRLTVV.

Comments on this clonotype: Since a much larger clone is just one base distant, this may be a read error. V gene TRBV13 combines with J gene TRBJ2-7; 9 bases align to TRBD1. V gave up 0 bases and J gave up 7 bases; unmatched junction bases: 16. CDR1 is PRHDT, CDR2 FYEKMQ, per germline (reference sequence). The CDR3 covers 18 residues. CDR3 nucleotides: TGTGCCAGCAGCTTAGGCCTAGGGGACAGGGCAACCTACAATGAGCAGTACTTC. Translated: CASSLGLGDRATYNEQYF.

This clonotype was detected ten times or more. The chain recombines TRBV20-1 with TRBJ2-1; D could derive from TRBD1 or TRBD2 (5 bases each). Trimming removed 3 bases from V and 0 bases from J, with 12 bases in between. The germline gives CDR1 DFQATT, CDR2 SNEGSKA (reference sequence). There are 15 residues in the CDR3. The CDR3 loop is CSASGTISSYNEQFF. The CDR3 nucleotides read TGCAGTGCTAGCGGGACCATCAGCTCCTACAATGAGCAGTTCTTC.

This clonotype was recorded at least ten times. This chain connects TRBV28 to TRBJ2-3; TRBD2 matches at 9 bases. Germline-derived CDR1 and CDR2 are MDHEN and SYDVKM. CDR3 length: 17 residues. Trimming took 5 bases from V and 4 from J; bases not matched to a gene: 13. The CDR3 is CASSLQASGKVADTQYF. In nucleotides, the CDR3 is TGTGCCAGCAGTCTCCAGGCTAGCGGGAAAGTCGCAGATACGCAGTATTTT.

In this sample, this clonotype turned up many times. The J gene is TRBJ2-1, the V gene TRBV10-3, with TRBD2 matching 10 bases. V dropped 6 bases and J dropped 7; count of bases not matched to a gene: 6. Germline V gives CDR1 ENHRY, CDR2 SYGVKD. The CDR3 runs to 14 residues. DNA for the CDR3: TGTGCCATCAGCAGAGCGGGAGGGGAGAATGAGCAGTTCTTC. This gives the protein CAISRAGGENEQFF.

V and J are TRBV5-1 and TRBJ2-7; 11 bases fit TRBD2. In germline, CDR1 is SGHRS, CDR2 YFSETQ. With V trimmed by 5 bases and J by 3 bases, 4 bases remained unmatched. The CDR3 has 14 amino acids. The CDR3 loop reads CASRSTSGNYEQYF. For the CDR3, the DNA is TGCGCCAGCAGGTCGACTAGCGGGAACTACGAGCAGTACTTC. Looking up the rest from reference TRBV5-1 and TRBJ2-7 gives the full variable domain: KAGVTQTPRYLIKTRGQQVTLSCSPISGHRSVSWYQQTPGQGLQFLFEYFSETQRNKGNFPGRFSGRQFSNSRSEMNVSTLELGDSALYLCASRSTSGNYEQYFGPGTRLTVT.